Following are 6 T cell receptor delta chains from one sample sequenced in a study of γδ T cells in repeated Plasmodium falciparum infection. Bulk repertoires came from Vgamma9/Vdelta2+ or Vdelta2-negative gammadelta T cells flow-sorted from PBMC. TCRdb called clones anew from the multiplex PCR reads with CATT. The sample lists tens of thousands of delta-chain clones; almost 1.5% were seen once. Source material: gamma-delta T cells from blood. These receptors originate from a pool of human donors (malaria-infected and uninfected, not separated).

In this sample, this clone turned up a few times. A far bigger clonotype differs at one base, so this is likely a read error. Other nucleotide sequences from this sample produce the same CDR3. V and J are TRDV1 and TRDJ1, with 9 bases identical to TRDD3. TCRdb gives no J gene; it was assigned here by matching the DNA to germline. The trim removed 0 bases at V and 8 bases at J, leaving 25 bases unmatched. Germline V CDR1 and CDR2: TSWWSYY, QGS. The CDR3 is made up of 21 amino acids. CDR3 sequence: CALGELNNIYNLLGDREKLIF. CDR3 DNA: TGTGCTCTTGGGGAACTTAATAATATTTATAATCTCCTGGGGGATCGAGAAAAACTCATCTTT.

Comments on this clone: TCRdb lists the protein of a much larger clone for this DNA, which differs at residue 14, so this is likely a read error; the protein given here is translated from the DNA itself. The chain links TRDV2 to TRDJ1, with D possibly matching TRDD3 (6 bases). No J segment appears in TCRdb, so it was assigned here by matching the sequence to germline. This CDR3 region has 17 residues. Germline V CDR1 and CDR2: GEAIGNYY, EKD. The CDR3 region is CACDTVGIPLDTDELIF. The CDR3 DNA sequence: TGTGCCTGTGACACCGTGGGGATTCCCCTCGACACCGATGAACTCATCTTT.

This clone was counted only a few times. A far larger clone is one nucleotide away, so this likely arose from a read error. Other DNA sequences from this sample encode an identical CDR3 as well. J is TRDJ1 and V is TRDV2; 12 positions match TRDD3. This CDR3 region has 16 residues. The germline V gene has CDR1 GEAIGNYY and CDR2 EKD. The CDR3 DNA reads TGTGCTTGTGACCCATGGACTACTGGGGGATACAATAAACTCATCTTT. It encodes CACDPWTTGGYNKLIF.

Notes on this clone: TCRdb records a much larger clone's protein for this DNA, with a difference at residue 12 that likely arises from a read error; the protein given is the translation of the DNA. The chain links TRDV3 to TRDJ1, with D possibly being TRDD2 (6 bases). CDR3 length equals 16 residues. CDR1 is TVYSNPD, CDR2 GDNSRS, per germline (reference sequence). V was pared by 4 bases and J by 7 bases, with 28 bases between. The CDR3 is CASPTAWEIGWPKLIF. CDR3 nucleotides: TGTGCCTCTCCTACGGCCTGGGAGATAGGCTGGCCTAAACTCATCTTT.

The table lists this clone with a few counts. TCRdb attributes to this sequence the protein of a much larger clone, which differs from the DNA translation at residue 3; a read error is likely, and the protein displayed is translated from the DNA. This sequence joins TRDV1 and TRDJ1; 7 bases match TRDD3. The J gene was missing in TCRdb and was found by matching the end of the DNA to germline. The germline CDR1 and CDR2 sequences are TSWWSYY and QGS. This CDR3 region has 15 residues. CDR3 protein: CAPGNGGLYTDKLIF. The CDR3 DNA follows: TGTGCTCCTGGGAATGGGGGACTTTACACCGATAAACTCATCTTT.

On this clone: TCRdb attributes to this sequence the protein of a much larger clone, which differs from the DNA translation at residue 7; a read error is likely, and the protein displayed is translated from the DNA. The chain recombines TRDV3 with TRDJ1, with a tentative D call TRDD3 (5 bases). The CDR3 is 12 residues long. Germline values: CDR1 TVYSNPD, CDR2 GDNSRS (reference sequence). Trimming took off 2 bases at V and 4 bases at J, with 11 bases between the two ends. The DNA for the CDR3 is TGTGCCTTTGCTGTCCTGGGCGATAAACTCATCTTT. Translated, it gives CAFAVLGDKLIF.